This T cell receptor (beta chain) originates from a study of blood T cell repertoires in COVID-19. Here immunoSEQ multiplex PCR was the method, and the copy in TCRdb shows in-frame clones only, minus some. The profile covers 200,000 to 250,000 clones, with 83% appearing a single time and roughly 4.8% taken by the ten largest. The V gene's germline CDR1 is SGHAT and CDR2 FQNNGV. With V trimmed by 1 base and J by 5 bases, 1 base remained unmatched. This CDR3 has 14 amino acids. The rearrangement uses TRBV11-2 and TRBJ1-1, with 10 bases aligning to TRBD1. The sequence came from a woman in her forties or fifties who had been exposed to COVID-19. Sequencing was done on a sample of PBMCs or T cells enriched from blood (not recorded which). The CDR3 region has the DNA TGTGCCAGCAGCTTAGGGGACAGGGGAACTGAAGCTTTCTTT. Protein product: CASSLGDRGTEAFF.